This T cell receptor (beta chain) comes out of a study of blood T cell repertoires in COVID-19. Study details: The samples span acute and convalescent COVID-19 from the United States, Italy and Spain. T cells, B-cell-depleted T cells, or PBMCs provided the cDNA or gDNA that served as material.

As processed by the authors: Reference gene primer amplification yielded estimated nucleated cell counts. Method: immunoSEQ multiplex PCR; TCRdb's copy keeps in-frame clones and lacks some. V, J and clone size are those of that table, while D and trimming were read from the DNA. The repertoire consists of approximately 170,000 clones, with approximately 90% occurring once and the leading ten covering roughly 25%. This clone was recorded a few times. The clonotype was recovered from a man in his sixties with acute or convalescent COVID-19. Sequenced material: peripheral blood.

CDR3 sequence (DNA): TGTGCCAGCAGCTTATATTTGGGACTAGCGGCCTACACCGGGGAGCTGTTTTTT. Residues: CASSLYLGLAAYTGELFF. The genes are TRBV7-9 and TRBJ2-2; TRBD2 matches 11 bases. The CDR3 covers 18 residues. The germline V gene encodes CDR1 SEHNR and CDR2 FQNEAQ (reference sequence). The ends lost 2 bases at V and 3 bases at J; junction bases unmatched: 8. The complete variable domain, with remaining parts taken from reference TRBV7-9 and TRBJ2-2, reads DTGVSQNPRHKITKRGQNVTFRCDPISEHNRLYWYRQTLGQGPEFLTYFQNEAQLEKSRLLSDRFSAERPKGSFSTLEIQRTEQGDSAMYLCASSLYLGLAAYTGELFFGEGSRLTVL.